These 20 T cell receptor beta chains were sequenced from one sample in a study of T cell responses to AZD1222 COVID-19 vaccine. The protocol was immunoSEQ multiplex PCR, while the TCRdb copy is restricted to in-frame clones and leaves out a portion. The sample has more than 60,000 clones, approximately 80% seen once; the top ten hold 15% to 20%. The source was peripheral blood, collected on day 0 of AZD1222 vaccination. These receptors came from an adult in good health.

The V gene is TRBV30, the J gene TRBJ1-2, with a tentative D call TRBD1 (6 bases). The germline CDR1 and CDR2 sequences are GTSNPN and SVGIG (reference sequence). V was clipped by 8 bases and J by 3 bases, with 10 bases between them. The CDR3 has 11 amino acids. This chain's CDR3 is CAGQGYYGYTF. CDR3 sequence (DNA): TGTGCCGGTCAGGGGTACTATGGCTACACCTTC.

This chain links TRBV6-5 with TRBJ1-1; 7 bases are shared with TRBD1. The CDR3 runs to 15 residues. Germline values: CDR1 MNHEY, CDR2 SVGAGI. Germline trimming cut 2 bases from V and 6 bases from J; bases unmatched to any gene: 9. As DNA, the CDR3 is TGTGCCAGCAGTTACAAGGGGGCTAGTTGGGCTGAAGCTTTCTTT. It codes for CASSYKGASWAEAFF.

The chain has TRBV29-1 and TRBJ1-4; a possible D gene is TRBD1 (5 bases). V lost 4 bases, J lost 10 bases, and 10 bases lay in between. The CDR3 spans 11 residues. Germline CDR1 is SQVTM and CDR2 is ANQGSEA. CDR3 sequence reads: CSVGIQGKLFF. The CDR3 DNA follows: TGCAGCGTTGGGATTCAGGGAAAACTGTTTTTT.

This chain joins TRBV3-1 (or the pseudogene TRBV3-2) and TRBJ2-7; 9 bases align to TRBD2. This CDR3 comprises 18 residues. CDR1 LGHDT and CDR2 YNNKEL come from the germline V gene (reference sequence). The V and J ends lost 0 bases and 0 bases, in that order; junction bases with no gene match: 9. Here the CDR3 DNA reads TGTGCCAGCAGCCAAGATAGGCGGGAGGGCCCGGGCTCCTACGAGCAGTACGTC. Protein sequence: CASSQDRREGPGSYEQYV.

The chain has TRBV5-1 and TRBJ1-1; D possibly corresponds to TRBD1 (5 bases). Between the trimmed V and J ends, which lost 3 bases and 1 base, there was a span of 13 bases. CDR3 size: 15 residues. Germline V gene lookup returns CDR1 SGHRS and CDR2 YFSETQ. The CDR3 region is CASSSRLDKNTEAFF. The CDR3 DNA reads TGCGCCAGCAGCTCGAGACTGGACAAGAACACTGAAGCTTTCTTT.

The V call is TRBV5-1, the J call TRBJ2-7; perhaps TRBD1 as D (5 bases). The CDR3 runs 15 residues. Germline V gene sequence: CDR1 SGHRS, CDR2 YFSETQ. V was clipped by 3 bases and J by 3 bases, with 16 bases between them. In DNA, the CDR3 is TGCGCCAGCAGCTCTCTACCAGACAGATACTACGAGCAGTACTTC. As protein: CASSSLPDRYYEQYF.

The chain uses TRBV6-6 and TRBJ2-3; no reliable D call. The germline gives CDR1 MNHNY, CDR2 SVGAGI (reference sequence). V was trimmed by 11 bases and J by 0 bases, leaving 9 bases between them. The CDR3 sequence is 12 residues long. CDR3 loop: CAGSVSTDTQYF. DNA of the CDR3: TGTGCCGGAAGCGTCAGCACAGATACGCAGTATTTT.

On this clone: The same CDR3 also results from other DNA sequences found in this sample. This chain connects TRBV7-3 to TRBJ1-1; D might be TRBD1 (6 bases). The germline V and J ends were trimmed by 5 bases and 2 bases, with 12 bases remaining between them. The CDR3 spans 14 residues. From germline, CDR1 is SGHTA and CDR2 FQGTGA. The DNA of the CDR3 is TGTGCCAGCAGCCCCGGGGGGCGCAACACTGAAGCTTTCTTT. Protein sequence: CASSPGGRNTEAFF. Based on the CDR3 plus reference TRBV7-3 and TRBJ1-1, the full variable domain is GAGVSQTPSNKVTEKGKYVELRCDPISGHTALYWYRQSLGQGPEFLIYFQGTGAADDSGLPNDRFFAVRPEGSVSTLKIQRTERGDSAVYLCASSPGGRNTEAFFGQGTRLTVV.

This sequence joins TRBV7-9 and TRBJ1-1; D is uncertain. V dropped 1 base and J dropped 0 bases, with 3 bases sitting between them. The CDR3 spans 13 residues. CDR1 is SEHNR and CDR2 is FQNEAQ in the germline V gene (reference sequence). In DNA, the CDR3 is TGTGCCAGCAGCTTAGTATTGAACACTGAAGCTTTCTTT. Protein: CASSLVLNTEAFF.

J is TRBJ1-1 and V is TRBV4-3; 8 nucleotides line up with TRBD1. CDR3 length: 14 residues. Germline loops: CDR1 LGHNA, CDR2 YSLEER. The junction had 4 bases not matched to a gene; V was cut back by 4 bases and J by 3 bases. The DNA for the CDR3 is TGCGCCAGCAGCCGGACAGGGACGGACACTGAAGCTTTCTTT. It translates to CASSRTGTDTEAFF.

This chain uses TRBV29-1 with TRBJ1-2, with D maybe TRBD1 (6 bases). Between the trimmed V and J ends, which lost 8 bases and 4 bases, there was a span of 23 bases. This CDR3 comprises 15 residues. Germline-derived CDR1 and CDR2 are SQVTM and ANQGSEA. The CDR3 DNA is TGCAGCACCAGAGGGGGGTTAGAAAGGGGCTATGGCTACACCTTC. Protein sequence: CSTRGGLERGYGYTF.

The chain couples TRBV28 to TRBJ1-1; 8 bases line up with TRBD1. The CDR3 covers 13 residues. CDR1 and CDR2 from the germline V gene are MDHEN and SYDVKM. The V and J ends lost 7 bases and 5 bases, in that order; junction bases with no gene match: 6. CDR3 sequence: CASTRQGSTEAFF. The CDR3 region has the DNA TGTGCCAGCACCAGACAGGGGTCGACTGAAGCTTTCTTT. The full variable domain, completed using reference TRBV28 and TRBJ1-1, is DVKVTQSSRYLVKRTGEKVFLECVQDMDHENMFWYRQDPGLGLRLIYFSYDVKMKEKGDIPEGYSVSREKKERFSLILESASTNQTSMYLCASTRQGSTEAFFGQGTRLTVV.

The V call is TRBV9, the J call TRBJ1-2; a possible D gene is TRBD1 (5 bases). In germline, CDR1 is SGDLS, CDR2 YYNGEE. V was pared by 3 bases and J by 3 bases, with 15 bases between. The CDR3 covers 15 residues. CDR3 residues: CASSGSGFSDYGYTF. The CDR3 coding sequence is TGTGCCAGCAGCGGTTCAGGGTTCTCCGACTATGGCTACACCTTC.

J is TRBJ1-5 and V is TRBV1. TRBV1 constitutes a pseudogene. This CDR3 has 14 amino acids. CDR3 sequence: CTSSLILSFESQHF. The CDR3 DNA follows: TGCACCAGCAGCCTTATACTTTCCTTTGAGTCCCAGCATTTT.

This sequence joins TRBV3-1 (or the pseudogene TRBV3-2) and TRBJ2-3, with 10 bases matching TRBD2. Trimming removed 1 base from V and 4 bases from J; junction bases left unmatched: 5. The germline V gene has CDR1 LGHDT and CDR2 YNNKEL (reference sequence). The CDR3 totals 16 residues. The CDR3 DNA sequence: TGTGCCAGCAGCCAAGCGGGAGCGGGAGGGGCAGATACGCAGTATTTT. It codes for CASSQAGAGGADTQYF.

CDR3 nucleotides: TGTGCCAGCAGTTACAACAGGCAGAACTATGGCTACACCTTC. Protein product: CASSYNRQNYGYTF. The chain carries TRBV6-5 and TRBJ1-2, with a tentative D call TRBD1 (5 bases). The ends were cut back, 2 bases at V and 2 bases at J, with 9 bases in the middle. This CDR3 comprises 14 residues. Per germline, CDR1 MNHEY and CDR2 SVGAGI.

The V call is TRBV7-3, the J call TRBJ2-3, with D unresolved. V was shortened by 2 bases and J by 6 bases, with 6 bases between the two germline ends. This CDR3 contains 12 residues. Per germline, CDR1 SGHTA and CDR2 FQGTGA. The CDR3 loop is CASSLFRDTQYF. Here the CDR3 DNA reads TGTGCCAGCAGCTTATTCCGGGATACGCAGTATTTT.

In DNA, the CDR3 is TGTGCCACCCGACGGACAGGGGGCACAGATACGCAGTATTTT. Encoded protein: CATRRTGGTDTQYF. The chain recombines TRBV3-1 (or the pseudogene TRBV3-2) with TRBJ2-3; 9 nucleotides agree with TRBD1. CDR1 is LGHDT and CDR2 is YNNKEL in the germline V gene (reference sequence). CDR3 length equals 14 residues. V dropped 10 bases and J dropped 1; count of bases not matched to a gene: 6.

CDR3 sequence: CASSEVTNTGELFF. The CDR3 region has the DNA TGTGCCAGCAGTGAAGTTACGAACACCGGGGAGCTGTTTTTT. The V gene is TRBV2, the J gene TRBJ2-2, with no clear D. The germline CDR1 and CDR2 sequences are SNHLY and FYNNEI. The CDR3 has 14 residues. V was cut by 1 base and J by 0 bases, with 3 bases left in between.

This sequence joins TRBV9 and TRBJ2-1; 9 positions agree with TRBD2. The CDR3 extends over 16 amino acids. V gave up 3 bases and J gave up 3 bases; unmatched junction bases: 7. Germline CDR1 is SGDLS and CDR2 is YYNGEE. CDR3 nucleotides: TGTGCCAGCAGCGCACAACTAGCGGGCGTCTACAATGAGCAGTTCTTC. Translated: CASSAQLAGVYNEQFF. The whole variable domain, filled in from reference TRBV9 and TRBJ2-1, reads DSGVTQTPKHLITATGQRVTLRCSPRSGDLSVYWYQQSLDQGLQFLIQYYNGEERAKGNILERFSAQQFPDLHSELNLSSLELGDSALYFCASSAQLAGVYNEQFFGPGTRLTVL.